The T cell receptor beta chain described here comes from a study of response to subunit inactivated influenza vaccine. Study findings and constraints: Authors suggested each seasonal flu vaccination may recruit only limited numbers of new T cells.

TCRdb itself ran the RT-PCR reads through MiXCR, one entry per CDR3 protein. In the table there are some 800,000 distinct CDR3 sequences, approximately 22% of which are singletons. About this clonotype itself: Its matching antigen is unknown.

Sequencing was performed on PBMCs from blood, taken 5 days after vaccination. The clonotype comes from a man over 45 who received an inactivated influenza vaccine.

The CDR3 is CASSFAGAISYEQYF. In nucleotides, the CDR3 is TGTGCCAGCAGCTTCGCGGGAGCGATCTCCTACGAGCAGTACTTC. The chain links TRBV5-5 to TRBJ2-7, with 7 bases lining up with TRBD2. The V segment lost 2 bases and the J segment 0 bases; nucleotides outside the gene matches: 5. The CDR3 length is 15 residues. Germline CDR1 SGHKS, CDR2 YYEKEE (reference sequence).